The T cell receptor beta chain under discussion was sequenced for a study of T cell responses to AZD1222 COVID-19 vaccine. Findings of the study overall: Females made up more of the donors, who were largely white British, and clonal diversity may have come out too low. Two AZD1222 doses significantly raised spike-specific TCR breadth and depth over controls.

This clone was seen a handful of times. Its antigen is currently unknown. Germline values: CDR1 MRHNA, CDR2 SNTAGT. This CDR3 region has 13 residues. V shed 4 bases, J shed 5 bases, and the junction held 3 bases outside the gene matches. The table came from immunoSEQ multiplex PCR; TCRdb's copy has only in-frame clones and leaves some out. The table has under 100,000 clones, roughly 90% seen once; the top ten hold less than 3.5%. The TCR comes from an adult in good health. The starting material was peripheral blood, obtained on day 0 of AZD1222 vaccination. The chain combines TRBV6-4 with TRBJ1-1; TRBD1 aligns across 8 bases. The DNA for the CDR3 is TGTGCCAGCAGTGCAGGGGGCCGGACTGAAGCTTTCTTT. Amino acid sequence: CASSAGGRTEAFF.